The count of the clone carrying this TCR beta chain is one. Its specificity is not known. These data come from a study of cytomegalovirus exposure and HLA in healthy donors. TCRdb's copy holds only in-frame clones and misses some; the assay was immunoSEQ multiplex PCR. The table records around 300,000 clones, around 90% of them present only once. Points from the study as a whole: The TCR clusters that emerged in the first cohort tended, a later analysis found, to co-occur in the 95 to 150 validation repertoires. A few CMV-associated chains were confirmed in vitro to be specific for CMV antigens.

This sequence originates from a woman aged 25 to 39 in good health and CMV-seropositive. Sequenced: PBMCs.

DNA for the CDR3: TGTGCCAGCAGCTTGGTGGCAGGGGGCGCCTACGAGCAGTACTTC. Its protein product is CASSLVAGGAYEQYF. The gene calls are TRBV5-6 and TRBJ2-7; the match to TRBD1 covers 8 bases. There are 15 residues in the CDR3. V shed 0 bases, J shed 2 bases, and the junction held 4 bases outside the gene matches. Per the germline V gene, CDR1 is SGHDT and CDR2 is YYEEEE.